A single sample is the source of the 18 T cell receptor beta chains below, sequenced in a study of sequential checkpoint blockade in melanoma. As to treatment: randomized to nivolumab then ipilimumab (arm A) or the reverse (arm B). The assay was immunoSEQ multiplex PCR, and TCRdb's table has in-frame clones only and misses some. The sample carries over 6,500 clones, approximately 60% recorded once. The sample in question was CD8+ T cells sorted from blood (inferred from file names), obtained from a patient given nivolumab and ipilimumab in sequence. The receptors were gathered from a human donor with melanoma.

The V gene is TRBV11-2, the J gene TRBJ1-2; 8 bases map to TRBD1. CDR1 SGHAT and CDR2 FQNNGV come from the germline V gene. The ends lost 1 base at V and 3 bases at J; junction bases unmatched: 4. This CDR3 comprises 15 residues. As DNA, the CDR3 is TGTGCCAGCAGCTTAGGGACAGGGCCCGACTATGGCTACACCTTC. As protein: CASSLGTGPDYGYTF.

This sequence joins TRBV5-6 and TRBJ1-5, with 7 bases identical to TRBD1. The CDR3 consists of 13 residues. Germline CDR1 reads SGHDT; CDR2 reads YYEEEE. The ends lost 4 bases at V and 12 bases at J; junction bases unmatched: 10. The CDR3 loop reads CASSQQGSGLQHF. The CDR3 region has the DNA TGTGCCAGCAGCCAACAGGGGTCTGGGCTCCAGCATTTT.

The chain employs TRBV7-6 and TRBJ2-7; TRBD2 aligns across 9 bases. The V gene end was trimmed by 1 base and the J gene end by 3 bases; junction bases not matched to a gene: 4. The CDR3 consists of 15 residues. Germline loops: CDR1 SGHVS, CDR2 FNYEAQ. Here the CDR3 reads CASSLGLAGSYEQYF. The CDR3, as DNA: TGTGCCAGCAGCTTAGGGCTAGCGGGAAGCTACGAGCAGTACTTC.

V and J are TRBV7-2 and TRBJ2-7; 11 nucleotides align to TRBD2. The V gene end was trimmed by 1 base and the J gene end by 4 bases; junction bases not matched to a gene: 12. CDR3 size: 18 residues. Germline CDR1 is SGHTA and CDR2 is FQGNSA. The CDR3 spells CASSLGSSGRAVGYEQYF. CDR3 sequence (DNA): TGTGCCAGCAGCTTAGGGAGTAGCGGGAGGGCTGTTGGATACGAGCAGTACTTC.

This clone was counted once. This chain joins TRBV6-1 and TRBJ2-7, with TRBD2 matching 11 bases. Per germline, CDR1 MNHNS and CDR2 SASEGT. This CDR3 spans 14 amino acids. Trimming cost V 6 bases and J 4 bases; bases outside gene matches: 5. CDR3 coding DNA: TGTGCCAGCAGCGCGACTAGCGGGAATTACGAGCAGTACTTC. Its translation: CASSATSGNYEQYF.

The chain has TRBV10-1 and TRBJ1-2; 10 nucleotides agree with TRBD1. After removal of 5 bases from V and 1 base from J, the junction contained 10 bases not matched to a gene. This CDR3 spans 17 amino acids. Germline CDR1 reads WNHNN; CDR2 reads SYGVQD (reference sequence). The CDR3 sequence: CASSPLMTGGRNYGYTF. DNA for the CDR3: TGCGCCAGCAGTCCTCTTATGACAGGGGGCCGTAACTATGGCTACACCTTC.

The chain links TRBV19 to TRBJ1-5; 7 bases align to TRBD1. Germline lookup yields CDR1 LNHDA and CDR2 SQIVND (reference sequence). V gave up 5 bases and J gave up 11 bases; unmatched junction bases: 18. CDR3 length equals 16 residues. CDR3 bases: TGTGCCAGTAGTTGGGTCCGGGACAGTCCTATTTTAGCCCAGCATTTT. Its translation: CASSWVRDSPILAQHF.

DNA of the CDR3: TGTGCCAGCAAGGGGCCAGGGACTGGGACCTACGAGCAGTACTTC. Its translation is CASKGPGTGTYEQYF. The rearrangement uses TRBV13 and TRBJ2-7, with D maybe TRBD2 (6 bases). V lost 7 bases, J lost 2 bases, and 18 bases lay in between. The CDR3 length is 15 residues. Germline-derived CDR1 and CDR2 are PRHDT and FYEKMQ (reference sequence).

This clone was seen once. V usage is TRBV9 and J usage is TRBJ2-7; TRBD2 agrees at 8 bases. CDR1 is SGDLS, CDR2 YYNGEE, per germline. V gave up 0 bases and J gave up 0 bases; unmatched junction bases: 2. The CDR3 length is 15 residues. In DNA, the CDR3 is TGTGCCAGCAGCGTAGCTGGACTAGCCTCCTACGAGCAGTACTTC. Its translation: CASSVAGLASYEQYF. The full variable domain, its missing parts supplied by reference TRBV9 and TRBJ2-7, is DSGVTQTPKHLITATGQRVTLRCSPRSGDLSVYWYQQSLDQGLQFLIQYYNGEERAKGNILERFSAQQFPDLHSELNLSSLELGDSALYFCASSVAGLASYEQYFGPGTRLTVT.

The chain combines TRBV5-1 with TRBJ2-7; the D gene is possibly TRBD2 (5 bases). The CDR3 runs 13 residues. Germline V lookup: CDR1 SGHRS, CDR2 YFSETQ. Trimming removed 0 bases from V and 7 bases from J, with 11 bases in between. CDR3 sequence reads: CASSLGARTEQYF. In DNA, the CDR3 is TGCGCCAGCAGCTTGGGGGCTCGGACTGAGCAGTACTTC.

There are a few counts of this clone. V gene TRBV27 combines with J gene TRBJ2-7; TRBD1 is a possible D gene (6 bases). The germline V gene encodes CDR1 MNHEY and CDR2 SMNVEV (reference sequence). CDR3 size: 16 residues. V lost 5 bases and J lost 0, with 17 bases in between. The CDR3 reads CASSPFDRINSYEQYF. The CDR3 DNA reads TGTGCCAGCAGTCCCTTCGACAGGATAAACTCCTACGAGCAGTACTTC.

This clone turned up a few times. This chain joins TRBV6-1 and TRBJ2-7; 9 bases are a match to TRBD2. The CDR3 runs to 14 residues. From germline, CDR1 is MNHNS and CDR2 SASEGT. The V gene end was trimmed by 3 bases and the J gene end by 6 bases; junction bases not matched to a gene: 6. CDR3 in amino acids: CASSDQGGRAEQYF. In nucleotides, the CDR3 is TGTGCCAGCAGTGACCAGGGCGGGAGGGCCGAGCAGTACTTC.

This clone was seen only once. This chain links TRBV7-9 with TRBJ2-7, with 8 bases aligning to TRBD2. Germline V gene lookup returns CDR1 SEHNR and CDR2 FQNEAQ (reference sequence). The trim removed 4 bases at V and 3 bases at J, leaving 8 bases unmatched. The CDR3 is 15 amino acids. The CDR3, as DNA: TGTGCCAGCAGCTCCACCGGGACTAGAGGCTACGAGCAGTACTTC. Its translation is CASSSTGTRGYEQYF.

V is TRBV4-2 and J is TRBJ2-1, with 7 bases fitting TRBD2. The CDR3 totals 15 residues. Germline assignment: CDR1 LGHNA and CDR2 YNFKEQ. V shed 4 bases and J 4 bases; nucleotides not matched to a gene: 7. The CDR3 is CASSPRDYQYNEQFF. CDR3 bases: TGTGCCAGCAGCCCCCGGGACTACCAATACAATGAGCAGTTCTTC.

The rearrangement links TRBV10-3 to TRBJ2-7, with 8 bases fitting TRBD2. The CDR3 has 14 residues. The ends lost 7 bases at V and 0 bases at J; junction bases unmatched: 5. Germline V gene data show CDR1 as ENHRY and CDR2 as SYGVKD. The CDR3 coding sequence is TGTGCCATCAAGGCTAGCGGGTCCTCCTACGAGCAGTACTTC. Protein: CAIKASGSSYEQYF.

V usage is TRBV7-2 and J usage is TRBJ2-1; 10 positions match TRBD2. The CDR3 runs to 16 residues. CDR1 and CDR2 (germline): SGHTA, FQGNSA. The junction had 8 bases not matched to a gene; V was cut back by 4 bases and J by 5 bases. The CDR3 DNA reads TGTGCCAGCAGCTATCCTAGCGGGAGTAGGGACAATGAGCAGTTCTTC. Its protein is CASSYPSGSRDNEQFF.

The chain is built from TRBV2 and TRBJ1-2, with D tentatively TRBD1 (6 bases). Deletions cut 5 bases from V and 3 bases from J, with 10 bases between. Germline lookup yields CDR1 SNHLY and CDR2 FYNNEI. CDR3 length: 13 residues. CDR3: CASSPGTHYGYTF. The CDR3 nucleotides read TGTGCCAGCAGTCCCGGGACACACTATGGCTACACCTTC.

V is TRBV6-6 and J is TRBJ2-1; 8 bases agree with TRBD1. J was trimmed by 6 bases and V by 5 bases; bases with no gene match: 6. In germline, CDR1 is MNHNY, CDR2 SVGAGI (reference sequence). CDR3 size: 14 residues. The CDR3: CASSPRDRRNEQFF. In nucleotides, the CDR3 is TGTGCCAGCAGTCCCCGGGACAGGCGCAATGAGCAGTTCTTC.